This TCR beta chain was sequenced during a study of metastatic and nonmetastatic thyroid tumors. Study summary: For malignant and benign thyroid patients, tumor or nodule tissue and blood were the sources whose repertoires were compared. Notes on the study in general: According to reports, the diversity of TCR beta was significantly higher in malignant thyroid tumors than in benign nodules, and this held in both blood and tumor samples.

Every patient was untreated before thyroid surgery. Source study methods: To classify distant metastasis in papillary thyroid cancer, a model was built from CDR3 differences across clinicopathological groups. TCRdb re-clonotyped the PCR reads via MiXCR. None of the V and J calls come from the authors' own analysis; TCRdb made them. The sample comprises 50,000 to 65,000 clones, just over 4% of which are singletons, and about 20% rests with the top ten. Remarks on this clone: Its matching antigen is unknown.

This CDR3 is 15 amino acids long. Per the germline V gene, CDR1 is MDHEN and CDR2 is SYDVKM. V dropped 8 bases and J dropped 10 bases, with 26 bases sitting between them. Material for sequencing was blood. This TCR was sampled from a female donor with papillary thyroid cancer or a benign thyroid nodule (not recorded which). Some clones in this sample may be carry-over from other donors' samples. This chain connects TRBV28 to TRBJ1-2; maybe TRBD1 (5 bases). This chain's CDR3 is CASCLRYRSYHVYTF. For the CDR3, the DNA is TGTGCCAGCTGCCTGCGGTACAGGAGTTATCATGTCTACACCTTC.